The 16 T cell receptor beta chains listed next were all sequenced from one sample in a study of CD8 T cells in ankylosing spondylitis. Study findings and constraints: It appeared that ankylosing spondylitis blood was characterized by a TCR beta motif of several highly homologous variants.

TCRdb processed the 5' RACE reads anew with MiXCR; each CDR3 protein has one entry. Of about 390,000 distinct CDR3 sequences listed, 20% to 25% were seen once; the top ten hold roughly a sixth. These receptors have no identified antigens. Sequencing was carried out using blood, either unsorted or a sorted T cell fraction (not recorded which). These receptors were obtained from a male donor with ankylosing spondylitis.

This clonotype was seen a handful of times. V is TRBV3-1 and J is TRBJ2-2; 7 positions match TRBD1. J lost 4 bases, V lost 5 bases, and 4 bases had no gene match. CDR3 length: 14 amino acids. Germline CDR1 reads LGHDT; CDR2 reads YNNKEL (reference sequence). The CDR3 reads CASSNRGFTGELFF. CDR3 DNA sequence: TGTGCCAGCAGCAACAGGGGTTTCACCGGGGAGCTGTTTTTT.

This clonotype was counted ten times or more. The V and J genes are TRBV10-3 and TRBJ2-1; D uncertain. Germline V gene lookup returns CDR1 ENHRY and CDR2 SYGVKD. The germline V and J ends were trimmed by 4 bases and 6 bases, with 10 bases remaining between them. The CDR3 is 13 amino acids. Here the CDR3 DNA reads TGTGCCATCAGTGGTGAGTGGGGCAATGAGCAGTTCTTC. Translated, it gives CAISGEWGNEQFF.

The V gene is TRBV5-6, the J gene TRBJ1-1; maybe TRBD1 (6 bases). The ends were cut back, 4 bases at V and 4 bases at J, with 17 bases in the middle. Germline V CDR1 and CDR2: SGHDT, YYEEEE. CDR3 size: 15 residues. CDR3 DNA: TGTGCCAGCAGCCCGGCTTGGGGGCGTAGCACTGAAGCTTTCTTT. Translated: CASSPAWGRSTEAFF.

This clonotype was seen only a few times. The V gene is TRBV20-1, the J gene TRBJ1-2; 8 nucleotides align to TRBD1. V dropped 6 bases and J dropped 2; count of bases not matched to a gene: 2. Germline V gene lookup returns CDR1 DFQATT and CDR2 SNEGSKA (reference sequence). This CDR3 comprises 12 residues. The CDR3 DNA sequence: TGCAGTGCCGCAGGGGGCAACTATGGCTACACCTTC. The encoded protein is CSAAGGNYGYTF.

This clonotype was observed a few times. This rearrangement joins TRBV9 to TRBJ2-6, with unresolved D. In germline, CDR1 is SGDLS, CDR2 YYNGEE. CDR3 size: 15 residues. The V gene lost 0 bases and the J gene lost 0 bases, with 4 bases spanning the gap. The DNA of the CDR3 is TGTGCCAGCAGCGTAGTTGGCTCTGGGGCCAACGTCCTGACTTTC. This translates into CASSVVGSGANVLTF.

The rearrangement links TRBV4-2 to TRBJ2-7; a possible D gene is TRBD1 (6 bases). Germline CDR1 LGHNA, CDR2 YNFKEQ. Trimming took off 2 bases at V and 2 bases at J, with 7 bases between the two ends. The CDR3 runs 13 residues. In nucleotides, the CDR3 is TGTGCCAGCAGCCAAAGGACAGCCTACGAGCAGTACTTC. Translating it yields CASSQRTAYEQYF.

This clonotype was seen many times. V usage is TRBV12-3 or TRBV12-4 and J usage is TRBJ2-4; perhaps TRBD2 as D (5 bases). V was clipped by 2 bases and J by 0 bases, with 8 bases between them. The CDR3 runs to 15 residues. The CDR3 sequence: CASSLLGLAKNIQYF. In DNA form, the CDR3 reads TGTGCCAGCAGTTTATTAGGACTAGCCAAAAACATTCAGTACTTC.

There are many counts of this clonotype. This chain connects TRBV29-1 to TRBJ2-7, with TRBD1 identical over 7 bases. V lost 5 bases and J lost 5; bases outside the gene matches: 12. Germline V CDR1 and CDR2: SQVTM, ANQGSEA. The CDR3 extends over 14 amino acids. The CDR3 DNA reads as TGCAGCGTTAGCAGCTACAGGGGTTTCAACGAGCAGTACTTC. Amino acids: CSVSSYRGFNEQYF.

This clonotype has just a few counts. This chain links TRBV3-1 with TRBJ1-2; D perhaps matches TRBD1 (5 bases). Trimming cost V 2 bases and J 1 base, with 20 bases left between them. The germline V gene encodes CDR1 LGHDT and CDR2 YNNKEL (reference sequence). There are 18 residues in the CDR3. CDR3 region: CASSQPDRATHLNYGYTF. CDR3 nucleotide sequence: TGTGCCAGCAGCCAACCCGACAGAGCTACACACCTTAACTATGGCTACACCTTC.

V gene TRBV7-2 combines with J gene TRBJ2-4, with D uncertain. The CDR3 sequence is 16 residues long. V was shortened by 1 base and J by 0 bases, with 10 bases between the two germline ends. Germline V gives CDR1 SGHTA, CDR2 FQGNSA. Here the CDR3 DNA reads TGTGCCAGCAGCTTAGTAACGGGTCTAGCCAAAAACATTCAGTACTTC. Translation gives CASSLVTGLAKNIQYF. Full variable domain (outside the CDR3, taken from reference TRBV7-2 and TRBJ2-4): GAGVSQSPSNKVTEKGKDVELRCDPISGHTALYWYRQSLGQGLEFLIYFQGNSAPDKSGLPSDRFSAERTGGSVSTLTIQRTQQEDSAVYLCASSLVTGLAKNIQYFGAGTRLSVL.

This clonotype was picked up a small number of times. The J gene is TRBJ1-3, the V gene TRBV25-1; possibly TRBD1 for D (6 bases). With 0 bases removed from V and 2 bases from J, the gap between germline ends came to 14 bases. CDR1 MGHDK and CDR2 SYGVNS come from the germline V gene. The length of the CDR3 is 17 residues. In DNA, the CDR3 is TGTGCCAGCAGTGAATACGCGGGACATACGGCTGGAAACACCATATATTTT. This translates into CASSEYAGHTAGNTIYF.

A few counts support this clonotype. The chain joins TRBV19 to TRBJ2-3, with D perhaps assigned TRBD1 or TRBD2 (5 bases each). The V and J ends lost 4 bases and 2 bases respectively, with 19 bases between them. The length of the CDR3 is 17 residues. The V gene's germline CDR1 is LNHDA and CDR2 SQIVND (reference sequence). This CDR3 is CASSTTGTRMLTDTQYF. DNA for the CDR3: TGTGCCAGTAGTACCACAGGAACTAGGATGCTCACAGATACGCAGTATTTT. The variable domain in full, completed from reference TRBV19 and TRBJ2-3, reads DGGITQSPKYLFRKEGQNVTLSCEQNLNHDAMYWYRQDPGQGLRLIYYSQIVNDFQKGDIAEGYSVSREKKESFPLTVTSAQKNPTAFYLCASSTTGTRMLTDTQYFGPGTRLTVL.

In its sample, this clonotype was seen many times. The gene calls are TRBV12-3 or TRBV12-4 and TRBJ2-7; no firm D call. The germline V and J ends were trimmed by 2 bases and 7 bases, with 9 bases remaining between them. The CDR3 sequence is 12 residues long. The CDR3 nucleotides are TGTGCCAGCAGTTTAACCCTGGGGGAGCAGTACTTC. Its translation is CASSLTLGEQYF.

V usage is TRBV5-1 and J usage is TRBJ2-3; TRBD2 aligns across 8 bases. There are 15 residues in the CDR3. V lost 0 bases to trimming and J lost 4 bases; unmatched junction nucleotides: 4. CDR1 and CDR2 from the germline V gene are SGHRS and YFSETQ. CDR3 sequence reads: CASSLGAGEADTQYF. The CDR3 coding sequence is TGCGCCAGCAGCTTGGGAGCGGGAGAAGCAGATACGCAGTATTTT.

This clonotype was counted at least ten times. V and J are TRBV5-6 and TRBJ2-1, with D possibly matching TRBD1 (5 bases). CDR3 length equals 15 residues. Germline V lookup: CDR1 SGHDT, CDR2 YYEEEE. Trimming shortened V by 0 bases and J by 14 bases, and 21 bases separated the two germline ends. The CDR3 bases are TGTGCCAGCAGCTTGGGACTGTCCATGGTATCAGGGAAGTTCTTC. Its translation is CASSLGLSMVSGKFF.

This clonotype appeared a few times. The genes are TRBV2 and TRBJ2-7; 13 nucleotides match TRBD2. The CDR3 spans 14 residues. Trimming at V came to 3 bases and at J to 9 bases, leaving 5 bases not matched to a gene. The germline gives CDR1 SNHLY, CDR2 FYNNEI. CDR3 nucleotides: TGTGCCAGCAGTGAGGGACTAGCGGGGCCCTGGCAGTACTTC. Its protein product is CASSEGLAGPWQYF.